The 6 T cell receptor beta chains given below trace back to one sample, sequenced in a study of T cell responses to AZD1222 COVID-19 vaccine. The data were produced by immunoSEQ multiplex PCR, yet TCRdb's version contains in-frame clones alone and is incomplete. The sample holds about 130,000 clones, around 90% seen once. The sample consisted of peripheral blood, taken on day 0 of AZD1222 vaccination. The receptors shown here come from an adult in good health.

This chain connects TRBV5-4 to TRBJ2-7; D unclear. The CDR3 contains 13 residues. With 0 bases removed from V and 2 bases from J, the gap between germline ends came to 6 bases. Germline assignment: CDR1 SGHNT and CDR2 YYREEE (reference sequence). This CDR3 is CASSLGFTYEQYF. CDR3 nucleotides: TGTGCCAGCAGCTTGGGATTTACCTACGAGCAGTACTTC.

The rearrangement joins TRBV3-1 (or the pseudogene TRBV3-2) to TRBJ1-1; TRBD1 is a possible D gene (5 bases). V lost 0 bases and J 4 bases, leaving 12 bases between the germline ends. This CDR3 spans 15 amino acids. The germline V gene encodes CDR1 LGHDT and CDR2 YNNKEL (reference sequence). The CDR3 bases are TGTGCCAGCAGCCAAGATCTGGGGGTGGTCACTGAAGCTTTCTTT. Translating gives CASSQDLGVVTEAFF.

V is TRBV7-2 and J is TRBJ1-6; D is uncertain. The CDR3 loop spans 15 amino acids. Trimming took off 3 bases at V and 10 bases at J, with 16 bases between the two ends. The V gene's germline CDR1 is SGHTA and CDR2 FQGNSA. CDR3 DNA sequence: TGTGCCAGCAGCTTGTCGAAGCTTTCGGGCTCACCCCTCCACTTT. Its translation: CASSLSKLSGSPLHF.

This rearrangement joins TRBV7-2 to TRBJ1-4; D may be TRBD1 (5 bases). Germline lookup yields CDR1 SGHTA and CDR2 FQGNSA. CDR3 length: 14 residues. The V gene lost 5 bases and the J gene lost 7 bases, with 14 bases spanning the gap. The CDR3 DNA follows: TGTGCCAGCAGCGAAGACGGGGGAAGTGAAAAACTGTTTTTT. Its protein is CASSEDGGSEKLFF.

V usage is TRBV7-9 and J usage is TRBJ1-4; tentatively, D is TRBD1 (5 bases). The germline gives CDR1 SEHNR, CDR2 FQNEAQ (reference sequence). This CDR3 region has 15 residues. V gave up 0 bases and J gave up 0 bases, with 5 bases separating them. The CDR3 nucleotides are TGTGCCAGCAGCTTAGCGGGGGCAACTAATGAAAAACTGTTTTTT. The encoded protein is CASSLAGATNEKLFF. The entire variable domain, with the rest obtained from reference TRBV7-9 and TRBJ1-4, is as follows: DTGVSQNPRHKITKRGQNVTFRCDPISEHNRLYWYRQTLGQGPEFLTYFQNEAQLEKSRLLSDRFSAERPKGSFSTLEIQRTEQGDSAMYLCASSLAGATNEKLFFGSGTQLSVL.

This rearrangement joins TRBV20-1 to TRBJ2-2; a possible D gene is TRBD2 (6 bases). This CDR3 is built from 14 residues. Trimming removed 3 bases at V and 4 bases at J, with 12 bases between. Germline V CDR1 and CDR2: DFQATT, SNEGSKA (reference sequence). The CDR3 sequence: CSASGSSGTGELFF. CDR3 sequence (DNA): TGCAGTGCTAGTGGGAGTAGCGGCACCGGGGAGCTGTTTTTT.